The clone carrying this T cell receptor beta chain was seen a handful of times. Its antigen is unidentified. This CDR3 has 13 residues. The germline V gene encodes CDR1 SGHRS and CDR2 YFSETQ. Between the trimmed V and J ends, which lost 3 bases and 5 bases, there was a span of 10 bases. TCRdb re-called the 5' RACE reads with MiXCR, one entry per CDR3 protein. The repertoire has 250,000 to 400,000 distinct CDR3 sequences, around an eighth of them found once; the top ten carry roughly 23%. This specimen belongs to a study of T-cell memory formation after mild COVID-19. Background on the study: The TCR clusters were mostly specific to one donor. Study-level points and caveats: Contracting clones from day 15 to 85 had balanced CD4/CD8; later expanders favoured CD4+. CD4+ clones that contracted lay mainly in CM and EM; CD8+ ones lay in EMRA. Some clones that responded turned up in pre-infection memory, which suggests that cross-reactive memory joined in.

This receptor was obtained from a man aged 18 to 30 who had mild COVID-19 (a few samples of this study predate the infection). Cell type and time point are not known. Sequencing used PBMCs or a T cell subset sorted from them (not recorded which). This chain links TRBV5-1 with TRBJ2-3; D remains unclear. The CDR3 protein is CASSWGRGDTQYF. The CDR3 bases are TGCGCCAGCAGCTGGGGTAGAGGAGATACGCAGTATTTT.